A selection of T cell receptor beta chains follows, all from one sample in a study of blood T cell repertoires in COVID-19. The assay was immunoSEQ multiplex PCR, and TCRdb's table has in-frame clones only and misses some. The data show about 70,000 clones, roughly 79% seen once. The sample was peripheral blood. The receptors were gathered from a woman aged 70-85 years with acute or convalescent COVID-19. Each CDR3 is given with its conserved first and last residue. The order of the fields is V gene, CDR3 length, D gene, J gene, clone size, CDR3 protein, CDR3 DNA. The D gene is left open where the match is weak. Clone size is not always given. Where it is, it says once, few, many or a class for expanded clones.

v_call: TRBV11-3; cdr3_length: 14; d_call: .; j_call: TRBJ2-3; clone_size: .; cdr3_aa: CASSRDPSTDTQYF; cdr3_nt: TGTGCCAGCTCACGGGATCCTAGCACAGATACGCAGTATTTT
v_call: TRBV25-1; cdr3_length: 13; d_call: .; j_call: TRBJ2-1; clone_size: .; cdr3_aa: CASSDPGYNEQFF; cdr3_nt: TGTGCCAGCAGTGACCCCGGCTACAATGAGCAGTTCTTC
v_call: TRBV7-8; cdr3_length: 15; d_call: TRBD2; j_call: TRBJ2-1; clone_size: once; cdr3_aa: CASSPGIAGVNEQFF; cdr3_nt: TGTGCCAGCAGCCCTGGGATAGCGGGAGTCAATGAGCAGTTCTTC
v_call: TRBV10-3; cdr3_length: 16; d_call: TRBD1; j_call: TRBJ2-2; clone_size: .; cdr3_aa: CAISEAGTGNTGELFF; cdr3_nt: TGTGCCATCAGTGAGGCCGGGACAGGTAACACCGGGGAGCTGTTTTTT
v_call: TRBV5-6; cdr3_length: 17; d_call: TRBD1; j_call: TRBJ2-3; clone_size: .; cdr3_aa: CASSLGQGAAGTDTQYF; cdr3_nt: TGTGCCAGCAGCTTGGGCCAGGGGGCGGCTGGCACAGATACGCAGTATTTT
v_call: TRBV3-1/TRBV3-2; cdr3_length: 14; d_call: .; j_call: TRBJ2-7; clone_size: few; cdr3_aa: CASSHRSLAHEQYF; cdr3_nt: TGTGCCAGCAGCCATCGGAGTCTGGCCCACGAGCAGTACTTC
v_call: TRBV9; cdr3_length: 15; d_call: .; j_call: TRBJ2-2; clone_size: .; cdr3_aa: CASSLWQGRTGELFF; cdr3_nt: TGTGCCAGCAGCCTCTGGCAGGGGAGAACCGGGGAGCTGTTTTTT
v_call: TRBV29-1; cdr3_length: 13; d_call: .; j_call: TRBJ1-5; clone_size: .; cdr3_aa: CSVGMGGSQPQHF; cdr3_nt: TGCAGCGTGGGGATGGGGGGTTCGCAGCCCCAGCATTTT
v_call: TRBV28; cdr3_length: 15; d_call: TRBD1; j_call: TRBJ2-5; clone_size: .; cdr3_aa: CASSSPGQGEETQYF; cdr3_nt: TGTGCCAGCAGCTCTCCGGGACAGGGGGAGGAGACCCAGTACTTC
v_call: TRBV11-3; cdr3_length: 14; d_call: .; j_call: TRBJ1-6; clone_size: .; cdr3_aa: CASSASSYNSPLHF; cdr3_nt: TGTGCCAGCAGCGCTAGCTCCTATAATTCACCCCTCCACTTT
v_call: TRBV7-2; cdr3_length: 14; d_call: TRBD2; j_call: TRBJ2-3; clone_size: .; cdr3_aa: CASSREGGTDTQYF; cdr3_nt: TGTGCCAGCAGCCGGGAGGGGGGCACAGATACGCAGTATTTT